This entry describes one T cell receptor beta chain. These data originate in a study of blood T cell repertoires in COVID-19. Across the whole study: Collection of acute and convalescent COVID-19 samples took place in the United States, Italy and Spain. Sample material is recorded as cDNA or gDNA derived from T cells, B-cell-depleted T cells, or PBMCs.

V was clipped by 4 bases and J by 4 bases; unmatched bases: 5. The CDR3 covers 16 residues. Looked up from germline, CDR1 is LNHDA and CDR2 is SQIVND (reference sequence). Authors' methods: Cell counts per sample came from amplifying reference gene primers. Profiling relied on immunoSEQ multiplex PCR, and the TCRdb table lists in-frame clones only, not all of them. The DNA gave D and trimming, while V, J and clone size come from that table. The sample gives 200,000 to 300,000 clones, about 82% of which show up once; 6% to 7% is in the top ten. Sample: peripheral blood. V is TRBV19 and J is TRBJ2-5, with 14 bases fitting TRBD2. The source of this sequence is a woman aged 55-70 years with active or convalescent COVID-19. CDR3: CASSNTGTSGRETQYF. The CDR3 DNA reads as TGTGCCAGTAGTAATACCGGGACTAGCGGGAGAGAGACCCAGTACTTC.